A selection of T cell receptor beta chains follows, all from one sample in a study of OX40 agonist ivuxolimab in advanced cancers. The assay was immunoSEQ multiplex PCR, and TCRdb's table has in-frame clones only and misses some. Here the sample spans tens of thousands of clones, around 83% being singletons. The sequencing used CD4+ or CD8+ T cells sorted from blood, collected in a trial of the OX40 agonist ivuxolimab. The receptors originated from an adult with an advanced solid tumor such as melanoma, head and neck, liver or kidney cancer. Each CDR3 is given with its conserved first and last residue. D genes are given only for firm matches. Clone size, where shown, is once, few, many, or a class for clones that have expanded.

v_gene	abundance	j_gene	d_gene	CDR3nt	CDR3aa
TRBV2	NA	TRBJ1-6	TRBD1	TGTGCCAGCAGACTGGGACAGGAGAATTCACCCCTCCACTTT	CASRLGQENSPLHF
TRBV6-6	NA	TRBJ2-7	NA	TGTGCCAGCAGTTACTCGGCGCGCTCCTACGAGCAGTACTTC	CASSYSARSYEQYF
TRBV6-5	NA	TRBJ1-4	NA	TGTGCCAGCAGTTACTCGGGGCGGGGGACCGAAAAACTGTTTTTT	CASSYSGRGTEKLFF
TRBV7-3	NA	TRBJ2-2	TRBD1	TGTGCCAGCAGCTTAACGGTGGGACAGGGATTCGGGGAGCTGTTTTTT	CASSLTVGQGFGELFF
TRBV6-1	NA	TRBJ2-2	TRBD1	TGTGCCAGCAGTGGAAAGGGGGCGCCCGGGGAGCTGTTTTTT	CASSGKGAPGELFF
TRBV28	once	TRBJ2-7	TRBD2	TGTGCCAGCAGGGGAAGACTAGCGGGGGGCCAATCCTACGAGCAGTACTTC	CASRGRLAGGQSYEQYF
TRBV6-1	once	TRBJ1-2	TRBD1	TGTGCCAGCAGTGAGATGGGACAGGGATCGGGTTGGGGCTACACCTTC	CASSEMGQGSGWGYTF
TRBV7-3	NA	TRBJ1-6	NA	TGTGCCAGCAGCCTATACGGGGGTCAGTCACCCCTCCACTTT	CASSLYGGQSPLHF
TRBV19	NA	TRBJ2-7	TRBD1	TGTGCCAGTAGTATTGGGACAGGGCCCTACGAGCAGTACTTC	CASSIGTGPYEQYF
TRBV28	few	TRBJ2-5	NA	TGTGCCAGCAGTTTTGTGGGAGTAGAGACCCAGTACTTC	CASSFVGVETQYF
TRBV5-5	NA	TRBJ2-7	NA	TGTGCCAGCAGCGATGGGGTAGGCTACGAGCAGTACTTC	CASSDGVGYEQYF
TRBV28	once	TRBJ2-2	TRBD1	TGTGCCAGCAGTCGACAGGGGTCCGGGGAGCTGTTTTTT	CASSRQGSGELFF
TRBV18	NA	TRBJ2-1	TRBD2	TGTGCCAGCTCACGGCTAGCGGGAGTTGAGCAGTTCTTC	CASSRLAGVEQFF
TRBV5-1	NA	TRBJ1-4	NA	TGCGCCAGCAGCCGTGGGACTAATGAAAAACTGTTTTTT	CASSRGTNEKLFF
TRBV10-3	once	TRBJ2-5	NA	TGTGCCATCAGTCAGGGAGCGGTGGGTGAGGGTCAAGAGACCCAGTACTTC	CAISQGAVGEGQETQYF
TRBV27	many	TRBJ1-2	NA	TGTGCCAGCAGTTTAAGCAGGGTTAGCGGCTACACCTTC	CASSLSRVSGYTF
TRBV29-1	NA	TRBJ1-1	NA	TGCAGCGTATCAATCGGAAGGGACACCGAAGCTTTCTTT	CSVSIGRDTEAFF
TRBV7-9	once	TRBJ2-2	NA	TGTGCCAGCATCGGGGGATTCGTTGCGAACACCGGGGAGCTGTTTTTT	CASIGGFVANTGELFF
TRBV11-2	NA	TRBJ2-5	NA	TGTGCCAGCAGCCGCGGGACTCCGAGGCGCGAGACCCAGTACTTC	CASSRGTPRRETQYF
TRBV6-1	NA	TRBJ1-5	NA	TGTGCCAGCAGTGAAGGGTGGGGCCATCAGCCCCAGCATTTT	CASSEGWGHQPQHF
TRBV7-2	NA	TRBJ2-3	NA	TGTGCCAGCAGCTTAGTGCGCTCTTACCTTCCAGATACGCAGTATTTT	CASSLVRSYLPDTQYF
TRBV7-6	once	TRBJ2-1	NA	TGTGCCAGCAGACGGACAGACACGCCCTACAATGAGCAGTTCTTC	CASRRTDTPYNEQFF
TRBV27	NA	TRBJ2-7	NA	TGTGCCAGCCGCCGGGGGAGATCCGCCTACGAGCAGTACTTC	CASRRGRSAYEQYF
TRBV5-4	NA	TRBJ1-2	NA	TGTGCCAGCAGCACGTTACGACCCTTGGGACGGGGGTTTTATGGCTACACCTTC	CASSTLRPLGRGFYGYTF
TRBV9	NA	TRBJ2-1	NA	TGTGCCAGCAGCGCGGACGGGACACAGTTCTTC	CASSADGTQFF
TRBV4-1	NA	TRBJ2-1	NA	TGCGCCAGCAGCCAAGATGGGGGGGGCTTGTCCTACAATGAGCAGTTCTTC	CASSQDGGGLSYNEQFF
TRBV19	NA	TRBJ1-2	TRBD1	TGTGCCAGTAGCCGGGACAGGACCTCTAACTATGGCTACACCTTC	CASSRDRTSNYGYTF
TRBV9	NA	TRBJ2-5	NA	TGTGCCAGCAGCGTAGGATTAGGCGGGGTGGAACAAGAGACCCAGTACTTC	CASSVGLGGVEQETQYF
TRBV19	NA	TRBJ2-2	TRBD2	TGTGCCAGTAGTATAGGGGCTAGCGGGGACCTTGCGAACACCGGGGAGCTGTTTTTT	CASSIGASGDLANTGELFF
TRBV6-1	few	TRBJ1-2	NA	TGTGCCAGCAGTGTACCGGGGGCTAACTATGGCTACACCTTC	CASSVPGANYGYTF
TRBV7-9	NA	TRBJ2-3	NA	TGTGCCAGCAGTTTAGTTTCCGCAGATACGCAGTATTTT	CASSLVSADTQYF
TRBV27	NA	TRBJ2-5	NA	TGTGCCAGCAGTCTTAGGAGGGATCAAGAGACCCAGTACTTC	CASSLRRDQETQYF
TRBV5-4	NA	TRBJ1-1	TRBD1	TGTGCCAGCAGCTTGGGGCAGGGGGCGACGGCTTTCTTT	CASSLGQGATAFF
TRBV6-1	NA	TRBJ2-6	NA	TGTGCCAGCAGTGACTTATTCGGCGGCCTCGCTGGGGCCAACGTCCTGACTTTC	CASSDLFGGLAGANVLTF
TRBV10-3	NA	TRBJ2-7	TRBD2	TGTGCCGTGCTAGCGGGGAGCTCCTACGAACAGTACTTC	CAVLAGSSYEQYF